The TCR beta chain described here comes from a study of shared clonotypes between healthy human individuals. The CDR3 contains 15 residues. CDR1 is LNHDA, CDR2 SQIVND, per germline (reference sequence). V was trimmed by 2 bases and J by 5 bases, leaving 13 bases between them. Sequencing was performed with immunoSEQ multiplex PCR; in TCRdb, only in-frame clones are kept and a portion is missing. The sample carries about 460,000 clones, approximately 77% recorded once. The specimen was PBMCs. The chain combines TRBV19 with TRBJ1-5; no reliable D call. The TCR comes from a woman between 40 and 50 years old in good health. Some clones in this sample may be carry-over from other donors' samples. CDR3 nucleotide sequence: TGTGCCAGTAGTATATTTTCTACAGTGGATCAGCCCCAGCATTTT. This sequence encodes CASSIFSTVDQPQHF.